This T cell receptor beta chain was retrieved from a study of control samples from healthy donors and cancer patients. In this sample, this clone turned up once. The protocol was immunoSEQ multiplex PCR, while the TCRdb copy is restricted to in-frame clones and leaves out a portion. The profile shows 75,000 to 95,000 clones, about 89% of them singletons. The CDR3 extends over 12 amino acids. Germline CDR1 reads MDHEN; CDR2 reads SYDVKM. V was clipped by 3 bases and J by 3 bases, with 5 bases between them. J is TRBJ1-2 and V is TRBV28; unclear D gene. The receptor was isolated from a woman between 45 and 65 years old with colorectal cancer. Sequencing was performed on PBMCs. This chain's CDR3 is CASSFADYGYTF. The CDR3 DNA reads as TGTGCCAGCAGTTTCGCAGACTATGGCTACACCTTC.